The entry below describes one T cell receptor (beta chain). Antigen specificity is unknown. The trim removed 2 bases at V and 5 bases at J, leaving 0 bases unmatched. This CDR3 has 13 amino acids. Germline V gives CDR1 MGHRA, CDR2 YSYEKL. Unique molecular identifiers were used in preparing the TCRbeta library. TCRdb ran MiXCR on the PCR reads and lists one entry per CDR3 protein. The table has about 400,000 distinct CDR3 sequences, 15% to 20% seen once; the top ten hold 29%. The sample comes from a study of T-cell reconstitution after alpha-beta-depleted transplantation in children. The study's findings and limits: Surviving recipient T cells and thymic progenitors produced the high day-60 TCRbeta diversity seen in some patients. Where alpha-beta T cells came from about two months after transplant was reportedly several hundred expanded graft clones.

The material sequenced was PBMCs, mostly from graft donor cells, taken 360 days after TCRalphabeta/CD19-depleted stem cell transplant. The rearrangement joins TRBV4-1 to TRBJ2-5; TRBD2 agrees at 9 bases. The sequence was collected from a boy under two years old who had a stem cell transplant for Wiskott-Aldrich syndrome, so the T cells may come from the graft donor. The chain's CDR3 is CASSQTSGETQYF. The CDR3 region has the DNA TGCGCCAGCAGCCAAACTAGCGGGGAGACCCAGTACTTC.